The rows below give T cell receptor beta chains drawn from one sample of a study of cytomegalovirus exposure and HLA in healthy donors. The method was immunoSEQ multiplex PCR; TCRdb's version includes in-frame clones alone and lacks a portion of them. This sample carries 150,000 to 200,000 clones, approximately 87% of them seen once, and the ten largest clones take roughly 5.7%. The sequenced sample was PBMCs. These receptor sequences come from a woman aged 30 to 39 in good health and CMV-seronegative. The CDR3 runs from the conserved cysteine through the conserved F or W. Fields, in order: V gene, D gene, J gene, clone size, CDR3 DNA, CDR3 protein. A D gene is named only where the DNA matches it firmly. The size of a clone is reported for some rows only, either as once, few or many, or as a class for expanded clones.

>TRBV15|TRBD2|TRBJ2-1|.
TGTGCCACCAGCGGGGGGGTTTACAATGAGCAGTTCTTC
CATSGGVYNEQFF
>TRBV7-8|TRBD2|TRBJ2-7|.
TGTGCCAGCAGCACGAAGACTAGCGGGGGAGCCGAGCAGTACTTC
CASSTKTSGGAEQYF
>TRBV7-6|.|TRBJ1-4|.
TGTGCCAGCAGCCCTCCCACAGGAATGGGAAAACTGTTTTTT
CASSPPTGMGKLFF
>TRBV27|.|TRBJ1-1|.
TGTGCCAGCAGTTTAAGGGAGAACACTGAAGCTTTCTTT
CASSLRENTEAFF
>TRBV30|TRBD1|TRBJ1-2|.
TGTGCCTACAACCGGGACAGCTATGGCTACACCTTC
CAYNRDSYGYTF
>TRBV5-1|TRBD2|TRBJ2-7|.
TGCGCCAGCAGCTTCGGGCGGGGGGGCAATTACGAGCAGTACTTC
CASSFGRGGNYEQYF
>TRBV6-5|.|TRBJ2-7|.
TGTGCCAGCAGCACTACAGGGTGGGGGGACGAGCAGTACTTC
CASSTTGWGDEQYF
>TRBV5-4|TRBD1|TRBJ1-2|.
TGTGCCAGCAGCTTGGGGGACAGGGGACGGGGCTACACCTTC
CASSLGDRGRGYTF
>TRBV30|.|TRBJ1-1|few
TGTGCCTGGAGTCCCACGAACACTGAAGCTTTCTTT
CAWSPTNTEAFF
>TRBV19|.|TRBJ2-1|.
TGTGCCAGTAGTATAACTAGACGCAATGAGCAGTTCTTC
CASSITRRNEQFF
>TRBV27|.|TRBJ2-7|.
TGTGCCAGCAGTTTGTTTTTGGGGGGTCCCTACGAGCAGTACTTC
CASSLFLGGPYEQYF
>TRBV27|.|TRBJ2-7|.
TGTGCCAGCAGTGCGGGGAGCTCCTACGAGCAGTACTTC
CASSAGSSYEQYF
>TRBV5-1|.|TRBJ2-6|.
TGCGCCAGCAGCTTGGTAGTCTCCGGGGCCAACGTCCTGACTTTC
CASSLVVSGANVLTF
>TRBV5-5|.|TRBJ2-5|.
TGTGCCAGCAGCTTGGTTTCTGCTCAAGAGACCCAGTACTTC
CASSLVSAQETQYF
>TRBV27|TRBD2|TRBJ2-1|.
TGTGCCAGCAGTTTTTCTGCGGGGGGGTTGTATGGAGGTGAGCAGTTCTTC
CASSFSAGGLYGGEQFF
>TRBV18|.|TRBJ2-2|few
TGTGCCAGCTCACGACAGATGAACACCGGGGAGCTGTTTTTT
CASSRQMNTGELFF
>TRBV4-3|.|TRBJ2-7|.
TGCGCCAGCAGCCAGGACAGAAGCTCCTACGAGCAGTACTTC
CASSQDRSSYEQYF
>TRBV27|.|TRBJ1-1|.
TGTGCCAGCATTAAAAAGGCTGAAGCTTTCTTT
CASIKKAEAFF
>TRBV30|.|TRBJ1-2|.
TGTGCGAGCTCTAACTATGGCTACACCTTC
CASSNYGYTF
>TRBV6-6|.|TRBJ1-5|.
TGTGCCAGCCGTCAGGGGTTCGGGAATCAGCCCCAGCATTTT
CASRQGFGNQPQHF
>TRBV19|TRBD2|TRBJ2-1|.
TGTGCCAGTAGCCTATCGGGGACTAGCGGCGACAATGAGCAGTTCTTC
CASSLSGTSGDNEQFF
>TRBV2|.|TRBJ2-7|few
TGTGCCAGCACGTGGAAGATTTACGAGCAGTACTTC
CASTWKIYEQYF
>TRBV4-1|TRBD1|TRBJ1-2|.
TGCGCCAGCAGCCATGAACCACGGACAGGACCCTATGGCTACACCTTC
CASSHEPRTGPYGYTF
>TRBV2|.|TRBJ1-1|.
TGTGCCAGCAGTGACTCTTTGTCCGACACTGAAGCTTTCTTT
CASSDSLSDTEAFF
>TRBV7-2|.|TRBJ2-5|.
TGTGCCAGCAGCTTACCGATCGGGCTAGCCGGCGCAGAGACCCAGTACTTC
CASSLPIGLAGAETQYF
>TRBV7-2|.|TRBJ2-7|.
TGTGCCAGCAGCCCTGGGACGGTCTCCTACGAGCAGTACTTC
CASSPGTVSYEQYF
>TRBV9|.|TRBJ2-1|.
TGTGCCAGCAGCGTAGACCTGGGGAATGAGCAGTTCTTC
CASSVDLGNEQFF
>TRBV5-4|TRBD2|TRBJ2-5|.
TGTGCCAGCAGCTCGGGACTAGCGGGGGCCGGGGGTTTAGAGACCCAGTACTTC
CASSSGLAGAGGLETQYF
>TRBV5-6|.|TRBJ1-1|.
TGTGCCAGCAGCTTGGGACAGACCGCCCTTGAAGCTTTCTTT
CASSLGQTALEAFF
>TRBV28|.|TRBJ2-5|.
TGTGCCAGCAGTTTATTTTCGGGGTTGGAGACCCAGTACTTC
CASSLFSGLETQYF
>TRBV28|.|TRBJ1-3|.
TGTGCCAGCAGTACCGGGACCTCTGGAAACACCATATATTTT
CASSTGTSGNTIYF
>TRBV10-3|.|TRBJ2-3|.
TGTGCCATCAGTCGTGACCTGACTGGGGATACGCAGTATTTT
CAISRDLTGDTQYF
>TRBV9|.|TRBJ2-3|.
TGTGCCAGCAGCATACATGGGACAGATACGCAGTATTTT
CASSIHGTDTQYF
>TRBV30|TRBD1|TRBJ2-1|.
TGTGCCTGGCCCGGGACAGGGACTCACAATGAGCAGTTCTTC
CAWPGTGTHNEQFF
>TRBV2|TRBD1|TRBJ1-2|.
TGTGCCAGCAGTGAGTCCGAGACAGGGCCCTATGGCTACACCTTC
CASSESETGPYGYTF
>TRBV30|.|TRBJ2-3|.
TGTGCCTGGAGTCCCTGGGGCACAGATACGCAGTATTTT
CAWSPWGTDTQYF
>TRBV4-1|.|TRBJ1-1|.
TGCGCCAGCAGCAAAACCCAGGTGAAGAACACTGAAGCTTTCTTT
CASSKTQVKNTEAFF
>TRBV15|.|TRBJ1-1|.
TGTGCCACCAGCTCCGACCCGGGTGGAGGGGGTGAAGCTTTCTTT
CATSSDPGGGGEAFF
>TRBV5-4|TRBD1|TRBJ2-1|.
TGTGCCAGCAGACTGCAGGGGGCGCTTACGGATGAGCAGTTCTTC
CASRLQGALTDEQFF
>TRBV30|.|TRBJ1-3|few
TGTGCCTGGAGTGTACCTGAAAGGTCTGGAAACACCATATATTTT
CAWSVPERSGNTIYF
>TRBV5-1|.|TRBJ1-1|.
TGCGCCAGCAGCATAGGGACGGTGAACACTGAAGCTTTCTTT
CASSIGTVNTEAFF
>TRBV2|TRBD1|TRBJ1-4|.
TGTGCCAGCAGTGCCCCGGGACAGGGGTTGGGAAAACTGTTTTTT
CASSAPGQGLGKLFF
>TRBV5-1|.|TRBJ2-3|.
TGCGCCAGCAGCTTGGAGGAGCGCACAGATACGCAGTATTTT
CASSLEERTDTQYF
>TRBV27|.|TRBJ2-1|.
TGTGCCAGCAGCTCCTCCGGGACATACTACAATGAGCAGTTCTTC
CASSSSGTYYNEQFF
>TRBV7-9|.|TRBJ2-1|.
TGTGCCAGCAGCTTTTCCAGCAATGAGCAGTTCTTC
CASSFSSNEQFF
>TRBV15|.|TRBJ1-5|.
TGTGCCACCAGCAGAGGCACAGCAATCAATCAGCCCCAGCATTTT
CATSRGTAINQPQHF
>TRBV2|.|TRBJ2-7|.
TGTGCCAGCAGGGAGGCCTCCCTGTCCTACGAGCAGTACTTC
CASREASLSYEQYF
>TRBV11-3|.|TRBJ2-1|.
TGTGCCAGCAGCTTAGAGTTGTCCGCGGGGGCTCGGCAGTTCTTC
CASSLELSAGARQFF
>TRBV6-5|.|TRBJ1-4|.
TGTGCCAGCAGATCCCAGGGGAAAGAAAAACTGTTTTTT
CASRSQGKEKLFF
>TRBV7-9|TRBD2|TRBJ2-5|.
TGTGCCAGCAGCTCCCCGAGGCGGGGGGCCCGGGAGACCCAGTACTTC
CASSSPRRGARETQYF
>TRBV27|.|TRBJ2-3|.
TGTGCCAGCAGTAGAGTGGGGTATCCAGATACGCAGTATTTT
CASSRVGYPDTQYF
>TRBV30|TRBD2|TRBJ2-1|.
TGTGCCTGGATGCAGCGGGAGGGACTTGGAGATGAGCAGTTCTTC
CAWMQREGLGDEQFF
>TRBV4-1|.|TRBJ2-1|.
TGCGCCAGCAGCCAAGCCGGCAGAGAGTACAATGAGCAGTTCTTC
CASSQAGREYNEQFF
>TRBV27|.|TRBJ2-7|.
TGTGCCAGCAGTCCCACGTCACGTATCTCCTACGAGCAGTACTTC
CASSPTSRISYEQYF
>TRBV2|.|TRBJ1-1|.
TGTGCCAGCAGTGAAGGGGGGCTGAACACTGAAGCTTTCTTT
CASSEGGLNTEAFF
>TRBV30|.|TRBJ2-1|.
TGTGCCTGGAGTGACAGGGCAGGGCGGCCCGGGAGAGTCCACAATGAGCAGTTCTTC
CAWSDRAGRPGRVHNEQFF
>TRBV4-1|.|TRBJ1-5|.
TGCGCCAGCAGCCAACCAAACCTGGGCTTCCGAAGCAATCAGCCCCAGCATTTT
CASSQPNLGFRSNQPQHF
>TRBV5-4|.|TRBJ1-2|few
TGTGCCAGCAGGCAAGGGGGTTTCTATGGCTACACCTTC
CASRQGGFYGYTF
>TRBV29-1|TRBD2|TRBJ2-1|.
TGCAGCGTTGGAAATACGGGAGGGGCCGGTGAGCAGTTCTTC
CSVGNTGGAGEQFF